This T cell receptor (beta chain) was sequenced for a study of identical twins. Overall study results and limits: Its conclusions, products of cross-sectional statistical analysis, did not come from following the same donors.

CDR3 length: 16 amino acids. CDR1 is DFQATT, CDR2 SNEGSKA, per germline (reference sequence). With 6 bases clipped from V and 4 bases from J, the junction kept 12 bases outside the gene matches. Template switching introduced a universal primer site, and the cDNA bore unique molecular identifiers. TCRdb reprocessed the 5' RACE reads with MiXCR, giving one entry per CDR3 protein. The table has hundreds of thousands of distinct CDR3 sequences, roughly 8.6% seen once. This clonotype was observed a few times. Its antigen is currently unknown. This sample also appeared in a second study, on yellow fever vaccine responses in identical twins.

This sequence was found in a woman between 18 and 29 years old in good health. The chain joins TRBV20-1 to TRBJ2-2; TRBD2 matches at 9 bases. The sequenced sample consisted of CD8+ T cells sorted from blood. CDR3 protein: CSALDSGGRATGELFF. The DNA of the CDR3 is TGCAGTGCGCTCGATTCGGGCGGGAGGGCCACCGGGGAGCTGTTTTTT.